The entry below gives a single TCR beta chain sequence along with its context. A few counts support this clonotype. Its antigen specificity is not known. No base-level quality is on record; no much larger clone is a single base apart. These data are taken from a study of blood T cells in healthy people across ages (dated by TCRdb to the mid-2010s). Notes on the research overall: Template switching captured roughly one uniquely barcoded TCR beta cDNA molecule per two T cells in model experiments. Age-related changes in TCR beta repertoire diversity were measured in the study by deep sequencing normalized with unique cDNA molecular identifiers. Donors were grouped into four age groups: young (average approximately 15 years), middle-aged (approximately 41), aged (around 60) and long-lived (approximately 78). To avoid experimental bias, donors of different ages were randomly spread across the sequencing lanes. Using the same blood draw, the study looked at two additional independent replicas of 1 million unique cDNA reads for two donors, one aged 18 to 30 and the other aged 80 or older.

Systemically healthy Caucasian individuals from Russia, over 30 in total and aged about 6 to 95 years, were included as donors. Each donor gave 9 to 10 milliliters of peripheral blood, collected into EDTA-treated Vacutainer tubes. Ficoll-Paque density-gradient centrifugation was used to isolate PBMCs, with at least 7 million per sample. Trizol reagent was used to extract total RNA from PBMCs, with at least 6 micrograms per sample. For every donor, an aliquot of PBMCs went through flow cytometry to measure the percentages of naive CD45RAhigh/CD27high T cells. Findings and caveats that apply to the study as a whole: Estimates of total diversity based on one million sequenced T cells were considered lower bounds and underestimates. Since profiling was done on bulk unsorted PBMCs, naive and antigen-experienced compartments could not be conclusively compared. Observed TCR beta diversity per million T cells fell roughly linearly with age, and a significant reduction was already apparent by age around 39. The percentage of naive T cells measured by flow cytometry correlated strongly with observed TCR beta diversity. The CMV infection status of donors was not known, potentially confounding age-related changes in expanded clonotypes. Compared with the aged group, more naive CD4+ T cells, fewer expanded clones and increased TCR diversity were shown by the long-lived group, suggesting age selection.

Library preparation employed 5' RACE. Instrument used: Illumina HiSeq 2500. The second PCR ran for about 7 to 11 cycles and used a J-beta primer mix along with a sample-barcoded 5' primer. A template-switch 5' adaptor carrying 12 random nucleotides introduced a unique molecular identifier onto each TCR beta cDNA molecule. Each sample yielded at least 3 million CDR3-containing paired-end reads. First-strand cDNA synthesis was performed from all RNA using the Mint cDNA synthesis kit, with priming by a TRBC-specific oligonucleotide. Following uracil-DNA glycosylase treatment, a first 18-cycle PCR with universal primers M1SS and BC2_uni_R was performed on all cDNA. The authors' pipeline ran thus. Normalization of each sample was performed by random selection of 1 million high-quality reads, each carrying a distinct molecular identifier. Reads with shared molecular identifiers were discarded instead of being binned into consensus sequences. MiTCR, run with a Q25 quality threshold and the strictest error-elimination algorithm, handled CDR3 identification, clonotype clustering and error correction. A nonparametric unseen species model with Euler transformation was used to estimate a lower bound on total TCR beta diversity. Clones were called with MiXCR by TCRdb after fastp trimmed the public reads at Q25, and only in-frame beta chains were retained. Rows matching on CDR3 protein sequence are summarized as one entry with the most common DNA and genes. Here the V and J calls rest on TCRdb's processing, not on the authors' analysis. Within this sample are some 1.6 million distinct CDR3 sequences, with almost 35% of them counted one time only. The ten largest clones capture approximately 10% of the sample.

The specimen sequenced was blood. This receptor was obtained from a woman in her thirties in good health.

The CDR3 here reads CSALGQGIRDTQYF. The DNA is as follows: TGCAGTGCTCTAGGACAGGGGATTAGAGATACGCAGTATTTT. The chain couples TRBV20-1 to TRBJ2-3; a stretch of 9 junction bases matches TRBD1. Via the germline V gene (reference sequence), CDR1 is DFQATT and CDR2 SNEGSKA. V is trimmed back by 5 bases and J by 5 bases, and the junction contains 8 bases that no gene match accounts for. The CDR3, cysteine through phenylalanine, is 14 amino acids long. CDR3 DNA is the only sequence kept; it has 42 bases, read in frame from the first base.